The next 31 T cell receptor beta chains were all read from a single sample in a study of yellow fever vaccine responses in identical twins. TCRdb reanalysed the RT-PCR reads using MiXCR and keeps one entry per CDR3 protein. The sample holds around 1,200 distinct CDR3 sequences, roughly 80% seen once. The sequencing used T cells from blood (PBMCs), unsorted or a sorted subset (not recorded which), collected before or after yellow fever vaccination (not recorded which). All receptors come from a female donor who received the yellow fever vaccine.

This chain uses TRBV6-2 or TRBV6-3 with TRBJ2-7; D is possibly TRBD2 (6 bases). The CDR3 consists of 13 residues. With 6 bases removed from V and 4 bases from J, the gap between germline ends came to 13 bases. Germline values: CDR1 MNHEY, CDR2 SVGEGT. CDR3: CASSCSGRYEQYV. In DNA form, the CDR3 reads TGTGCCAGCAGCTGCTCAGGGAGGTACGAGCAGTACGTC.

The chain couples TRBV11-1 to TRBJ1-5, with D possibly matching TRBD1 (6 bases). Trimming left V 5 bases short and J 0 bases short, with 20 bases between. Germline loops: CDR1 SGHAT, CDR2 FQDESV (reference sequence). The CDR3 extends over 18 amino acids. The CDR3, as DNA: TGTGCCAGCAGCCAACGTCAATGGGACACTTATAGCAATCAGCCCCAGCATTTT. Amino acids: CASSQRQWDTYSNQPQHF.

V and J are TRBV6-1 and TRBJ1-5, with D unresolved. The germline V and J ends were trimmed by 9 bases and 3 bases, with 12 bases remaining between them. CDR1 is MNHNS, CDR2 SASEGT, per germline. The CDR3 loop spans 13 amino acids. The CDR3 DNA is TGTGCCAGAATTGGAGGGCCCAATCAGCCCCAGCATTTT. This gives the protein CARIGGPNQPQHF.

The chain recombines TRBV11-1 with TRBJ1-3; 7 nucleotides align to TRBD1. Germline CDR1 SGHAT, CDR2 FQDESV (reference sequence). This CDR3 comprises 14 residues. Trimming removed 5 bases from V and 1 base from J; junction bases left unmatched: 2. The CDR3 reads CASSRDSSGNTIYF. The CDR3 DNA sequence: TGTGCCAGCAGCCGGGACAGTTCTGGAAACACCATATATTTT.

The rearrangement uses TRBV4-1 and TRBJ1-5; TRBD1 aligns across 7 bases. The CDR3 spans 15 residues. V was pared by 1 base and J by 5 bases, with 5 bases of the junction left unmatched. Germline V lookup: CDR1 MGHRA, CDR2 YSYEKL. The CDR3 DNA reads as TGCGCCAGCAGCCAAGTAGCAGGGGGGGATCAGCCCCAGCATTTT. It codes for CASSQVAGGDQPQHF.

V is TRBV27 and J is TRBJ2-4, with 10 bases identical to TRBD1. Germline V lookup: CDR1 MNHEY, CDR2 SMNVEV (reference sequence). V was clipped by 3 bases and J by 6 bases; unmatched bases: 5. CDR3 size: 15 residues. CDR3 nucleotide sequence: TGTGCCAGCAGTTTCGGGACAGGGGAGGTAAACATTCAGTACTTC. Its translation: CASSFGTGEVNIQYF.

This chain joins TRBV6-1 and TRBJ1-6; D is perhaps TRBD1 (5 bases). Germline CDR1 MNHNS, CDR2 SASEGT. The V end was cut by 4 bases, the J end by 10 bases, with 11 bases between. The CDR3 totals 13 residues. The CDR3 DNA sequence: TGTGCCAGCAGTGGAGACAGACGGTCACCCCTCCACTTT. Translated: CASSGDRRSPLHF.

V usage is TRBV11-3 and J usage is TRBJ2-7, with 8 bases lining up with TRBD1. The CDR3 has 14 amino acids. Germline CDR1 SGHNT, CDR2 YENEEA. V was pared by 5 bases and J by 5 bases, with 8 bases of the junction left unmatched. The CDR3 DNA reads TGTGCCAGCAGCCCCCAGGGGGCTGGGGACGAGCAGTACTTC. Protein product: CASSPQGAGDEQYF.

The chain is built from TRBV9 and TRBJ1-1; D remains ambiguous. From germline, CDR1 is SGDLS and CDR2 YYNGEE. The V end lost 0 bases, the J end lost 8 bases, and 8 bases lay between the germline ends. The CDR3 has 12 residues. The CDR3 DNA reads TGTGCCAGCAGCGTAGTCAACGGAGAAGCTTTCTTT. As protein: CASSVVNGEAFF.

J is TRBJ1-1 and V is TRBV10-3, with TRBD1 as a possible D gene (6 bases). Per the germline V gene, CDR1 is ENHRY and CDR2 is SYGVKD. The V gene lost 2 bases and the J gene lost 5 bases, with 15 bases spanning the gap. The CDR3 has 15 residues. CDR3 sequence: CAISEGNRRGTEAFF. In DNA form, the CDR3 reads TGTGCCATCAGTGAGGGGAACAGGAGGGGGACTGAAGCTTTCTTT.

The V gene is TRBV3-1, the J gene TRBJ2-1; 9 bases agree with TRBD2. Germline V gives CDR1 LGHDT, CDR2 YNNKEL (reference sequence). The CDR3 has 15 amino acids. The trim removed 3 bases at V and 4 bases at J, leaving 4 bases unmatched. The CDR3 DNA reads as TGTGCCAGCAGCCAGCGGGGGGGGCTTTACAATGAGCAGTTCTTC. It yields the protein CASSQRGGLYNEQFF.

The CDR3 DNA reads TGCGCCAGCAGTGAGGGACAGATCTATGGCTACACCTTC. Translation gives CASSEGQIYGYTF. The chain couples TRBV10-1 to TRBJ1-2; possible D gene TRBD1, 6 bases. Trimming removed 2 bases from V and 4 bases from J, with 8 bases in between. The CDR3 has 13 amino acids. Germline loops: CDR1 WNHNN, CDR2 SYGVQD (reference sequence).

Concerning this clonotype: The DNA is left out, because the CDR3 cannot be placed on it with certainty; the CDR3 is given as TCRdb lists it. The chain carries TRBV23-1 and TRBJ1-4. TRBV23-1 is flagged as an ORF with uncertain function. Counting both end residues, the CDR3 totals 14 amino acids. This chain's CDR3 is CASSRNYPWKNCFF.

This chain joins TRBV15 and TRBJ1-2, with D unresolved. The germline V gene encodes CDR1 LNHNV and CDR2 YYDKDF (reference sequence). The CDR3 has 16 residues. Trimming cost V 0 bases and J 4 bases, with 15 bases left between them. In nucleotides, the CDR3 is TGTGCCACCAGCAGAGAACCGACCGAGTGGGGCTATGGCTACACCTTC. Translating gives CATSREPTEWGYGYTF.

The chain carries TRBV5-6 and TRBJ1-2; a weak D match, TRBD1 (5 bases). V was cut by 1 base and J by 8 bases, with 9 bases left in between. Looked up from germline, CDR1 is SGHDT and CDR2 is YYEEEE. This CDR3 has 12 amino acids. In nucleotides, the CDR3 is TGTGCCAGCAGCTTGACAGGTCGGGGCTACACCTTC. The encoded protein is CASSLTGRGYTF.

This chain uses TRBV12-3 or TRBV12-4 with TRBJ2-7; D not resolved. Trimming took off 4 bases at V and 5 bases at J, with 12 bases between the two ends. This CDR3 region has 13 residues. The CDR3 DNA reads TGTGCCAGCAGTTCGAAGGGTAAGGACGAGCAGTACTTC. It translates to CASSSKGKDEQYF.

This chain uses TRBV4-3 with TRBJ2-1; 10 nucleotides align to TRBD2. CDR1 and CDR2 from the germline V gene are LGHNA and YSLEER. Trimming removed 5 bases from V and 6 bases from J; junction bases left unmatched: 16. The CDR3 totals 18 residues. CDR3 loop: CASSAEREGLVVSNEQFF. The CDR3 DNA is TGCGCCAGCAGCGCAGAGCGGGAGGGCCTTGTGGTCAGCAATGAGCAGTTCTTC.

The V gene is TRBV13, the J gene TRBJ2-7; no definite D call. The germline gives CDR1 PRHDT, CDR2 FYEKMQ (reference sequence). CDR3 size: 15 residues. V lost 6 bases and J lost 3, with 18 bases in between. The CDR3 coding sequence is TGTGCCAGCAGAACCGCCTCGGGCACCGGCTACGAGCAGTACTTC. This encodes CASRTASGTGYEQYF.

This sequence joins TRBV4-1 and TRBJ2-1, with D maybe TRBD2 (5 bases). V lost 4 bases and J 10 bases, leaving 8 bases between the germline ends. CDR3 length equals 11 residues. Germline V CDR1 and CDR2: MGHRA, YSYEKL. Here the CDR3 DNA reads TGCGCCAGCAGCCTAGACTACGAGCAGTTCTTC. Translation gives CASSLDYEQFF.

The DNA of the CDR3 is TGCGCCAGCATCCTAATTGGGGGCTACATGAACACTGAAGCTTTCTTT. Amino acids: CASILIGGYMNTEAFF. This sequence joins TRBV10-1 and TRBJ1-1, with a tentative D call TRBD1 (6 bases). This CDR3 region has 16 residues. The V end was cut by 7 bases, the J end by 0 bases, with 18 bases between. CDR1 is WNHNN and CDR2 is SYGVQD in the germline V gene (reference sequence).

The gene calls are TRBV6-1 and TRBJ1-2, with a tentative D call TRBD1 (6 bases). The V gene lost 5 bases and the J gene lost 13 bases, with 20 bases spanning the gap. Germline CDR1 MNHNS, CDR2 SASEGT. This CDR3 has 13 residues. The CDR3 spells CASSTHLGGRGTF. The CDR3 DNA is TGTGCCAGCAGTACCCATCTTGGGGGCCGGGGCACCTTC.

The V call is TRBV6-1, the J call TRBJ2-5, with a possible D match to TRBD2 (5 bases). Looked up from germline, CDR1 is MNHNS and CDR2 is SASEGT. This CDR3 comprises 14 residues. Trimming took off 6 bases at V and 1 base at J, with 12 bases between the two ends. CDR3 residues: CASSITRGQETQYF. The CDR3 coding sequence is TGTGCCAGCAGCATCACTAGAGGCCAAGAGACCCAGTACTTC.

Comments on this clonotype: At one boundary the junction diverges from the germline segment, which might be a read error. V and J are TRBV7-9 and TRBJ2-1; 7 bases align to TRBD1. The CDR3 has 16 residues. Germline V gene lookup returns CDR1 SEHNR and CDR2 FQNEAQ (reference sequence). The CDR3 sequence: CASSGQGGFSYNEQAF. DNA for the CDR3: TGTGCCAGCAGCGGTCAAGGGGGCTTCTCCTACAATGAGCAGGCCTTC.

V and J are TRBV11-3 and TRBJ2-1; 7 bases are shared with TRBD1. This CDR3 is 16 amino acids long. V gave up 3 bases and J gave up 2 bases; unmatched junction bases: 7. Germline V gene sequence: CDR1 SGHNT, CDR2 YENEEA. The CDR3 loop reads CASSFVIGTAYNEQFF. CDR3 bases: TGTGCCAGCAGCTTTGTCATCGGGACAGCCTACAATGAGCAGTTCTTC.

The rearrangement joins TRBV28 to TRBJ1-5, with D perhaps matching TRBD1 (6 bases). The V end was cut by 3 bases, the J end by 7 bases, with 16 bases between. The CDR3 consists of 15 residues. The V gene's germline CDR1 is MDHEN and CDR2 SYDVKM. The CDR3: CASSFLQGLEQPQHF. CDR3 sequence (DNA): TGTGCCAGCAGTTTTCTTCAGGGGCTAGAGCAGCCCCAGCATTTT.

The genes are TRBV2 and TRBJ2-5; 9 bases align to TRBD1. There are 14 residues in the CDR3. Losses at the gene ends were 4 bases for V and 2 bases for J; bases not matched to a gene: 2. The germline V gene has CDR1 SNHLY and CDR2 FYNNEI. DNA of the CDR3: TGTGCCAGCAGTGGGGGACAGGGACAAGAGACCCAGTACTTC. It yields the protein CASSGGQGQETQYF.

J is TRBJ2-7 and V is TRBV13; D not certain. This CDR3 contains 13 residues. Germline CDR1 is PRHDT and CDR2 is FYEKMQ (reference sequence). Between the trimmed V and J ends, which lost 5 bases and 0 bases, there was a span of 8 bases. As DNA, the CDR3 is TGTGCCAGCAGCCATGGGGTCTCCTACGAGCAGTACGTC. It encodes CASSHGVSYEQYV.

This rearrangement joins TRBV29-1 to TRBJ1-2; a weak D match, TRBD1 (5 bases). The V gene lost 7 bases and the J gene lost 0 bases, with 15 bases spanning the gap. This CDR3 region has 14 residues. Germline CDR1 reads SQVTM; CDR2 reads ANQGSEA. The CDR3 region is CSDGHHASNYGYTF. The CDR3 DNA follows: TGCAGCGACGGACATCACGCATCTAACTATGGCTACACCTTC. The entire variable domain, with the rest obtained from reference TRBV29-1 and TRBJ1-2, is as follows: SAVISQKPSRDICQRGTSLTIQCQVDSQVTMMFWYRQQPGQSLTLIATANQGSEATYESGFVIDKFPISRPNLTFSTLTVSNMSPEDSSIYLCSDGHHASNYGYTFGSGTRLTVV.

V usage is TRBV7-2 and J usage is TRBJ2-7; D gene ambiguous. The CDR3 has 11 residues. CDR1 and CDR2 from the germline V gene are SGHTA and FQGNSA. Trimming removed 3 bases from V and 4 bases from J, with 4 bases in between. The chain's CDR3 is CASSFKYEQYF. In DNA, the CDR3 is TGTGCCAGCAGCTTTAAATACGAGCAGTACTTC. Using reference TRBV7-2 and TRBJ2-7 for the parts outside the CDR3, the full variable domain is GAGVSQSPSNKVTEKGKDVELRCDPISGHTALYWYRQSLGQGLEFLIYFQGNSAPDKSGLPSDRFSAERTGGSVSTLTIQRTQQEDSAVYLCASSFKYEQYFGPGTRLTVT.

The chain employs TRBV24-1 and TRBJ2-1; possibly TRBD2 for D (5 bases). V lost 1 base to trimming and J lost 8 bases, with 8 bases between them. This CDR3 has 13 amino acids. Germline CDR1 reads KGHDR; CDR2 reads SFDVKD. Written as DNA, the CDR3 is TGTGCCACCAGTGATTTAGGAGGTGATGAGCAGTTCTTC. Protein product: CATSDLGGDEQFF.

The chain is built from TRBV10-3 and TRBJ2-1; D is perhaps TRBD2 (6 bases). The V end was cut by 3 bases, the J end by 6 bases, with 15 bases between. This CDR3 spans 15 amino acids. Germline V lookup: CDR1 ENHRY, CDR2 SYGVKD. This CDR3 reads CAISEGGVALNEQFF. The CDR3 nucleotides are TGTGCCATCAGTGAAGGAGGGGTCGCTCTCAATGAGCAGTTCTTC.